This TCR beta chain was captured in a study of blood T cells in healthy people across ages. Whole-study results and caveats: Unknown donor CMV status possibly confounded expanded clonotype changes.

It was with a sample-barcoded 5' primer and a J-beta primer mix that a second PCR of roughly 6 to 12 cycles was run. Every cDNA molecule carried a tag from a template-switch adaptor bearing 12 random nucleotides. Each CDR3 protein is one row after TCRdb ran MiXCR on the 5' RACE reads. The sample holds around 1,100,000 distinct CDR3 sequences, around two fifths seen once. Note on this clonotype: The target antigen is unknown.

This TCR was sampled from a man aged 18 to 30 in good health. Sequencing was done on a sample of blood.

Here the CDR3 DNA reads TGTGCCAGCGAGGAGGGGTTCGGGGCCAACGTCCTGACTTTC. Protein product: CASEEGFGANVLTF. This chain links TRBV6-6 with TRBJ2-6; a possible D gene is TRBD2 (6 bases). Trimming removed 8 bases from V and 4 bases from J, with 12 bases in between. The length of the CDR3 is 14 residues. Looked up from germline, CDR1 is MNHNY and CDR2 is SVGAGI (reference sequence).